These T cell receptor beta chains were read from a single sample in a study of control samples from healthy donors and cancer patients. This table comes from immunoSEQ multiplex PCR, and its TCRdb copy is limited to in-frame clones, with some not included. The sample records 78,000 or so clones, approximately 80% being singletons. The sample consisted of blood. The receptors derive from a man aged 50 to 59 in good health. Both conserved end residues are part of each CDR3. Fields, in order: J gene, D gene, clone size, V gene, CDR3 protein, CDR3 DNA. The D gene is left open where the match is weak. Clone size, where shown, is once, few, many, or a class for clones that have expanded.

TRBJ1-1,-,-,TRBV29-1,CSVLYPGAEAFF,TGCAGCGTTCTATACCCAGGGGCTGAAGCTTTCTTT
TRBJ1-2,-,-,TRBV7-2,CASSPGGKGQGYTF,TGTGCCAGCAGCCCCGGCGGGAAGGGGCAAGGCTACACCTTC
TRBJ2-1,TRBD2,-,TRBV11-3,CASSASGVYNEQFF,TGTGCCAGCAGTGCTAGCGGGGTATACAATGAGCAGTTCTTC
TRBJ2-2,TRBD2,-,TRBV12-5,CASGPSGSDTGELFF,TGTGCTAGTGGGCCTAGCGGATCCGACACCGGGGAGCTGTTTTTT
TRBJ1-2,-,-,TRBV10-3,CAISVGEGYGYTF,TGTGCCATCAGTGTAGGGGAAGGGTATGGCTACACCTTC
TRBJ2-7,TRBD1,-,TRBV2,CATDRTGAIDEQYF,TGTGCCACCGACCGAACAGGGGCCATCGACGAGCAGTACTTC
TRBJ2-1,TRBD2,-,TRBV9,CASSGGLAGHNEQFF,TGTGCCAGCAGCGGTGGACTAGCGGGCCACAATGAGCAGTTCTTC
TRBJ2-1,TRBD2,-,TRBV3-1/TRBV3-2,CASSQDLASGSYEQFF,TGTGCCAGCAGCCAAGATTTGGCTAGCGGGAGTTATGAGCAGTTCTTC
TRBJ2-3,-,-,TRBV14,CASSQGRVGTQYF,TGTGCCAGCAGCCAAGGCCGCGTCGGTACGCAGTATTTT
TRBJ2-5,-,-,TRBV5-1,CASSHGTEQETQYF,TGCGCCAGCAGTCACGGGACGGAACAAGAGACCCAGTACTTC
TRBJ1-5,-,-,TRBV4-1,CASSQVDMGFSNQPQHF,TGCGCCAGCAGCCAAGTCGATATGGGGTTTAGCAATCAGCCCCAGCATTTT
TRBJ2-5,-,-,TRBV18,CASSSGGEETQYF,TGTGCCAGCTCATCCGGCGGAGAAGAGACCCAGTACTTC
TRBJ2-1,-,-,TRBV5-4,CASSLGETRSLNEQFF,TGTGCCAGCAGCTTGGGGGAGACTAGGTCCCTCAATGAGCAGTTCTTC
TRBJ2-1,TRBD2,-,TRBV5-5,CASSSDPGTINEQFF,TGTGCCAGCAGCTCGGACCCCGGGACTATCAATGAGCAGTTCTTC
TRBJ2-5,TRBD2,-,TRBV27,CASRPGTRGTETQYF,TGTGCCAGCAGGCCCGGGACTAGAGGTACCGAGACCCAGTACTTC
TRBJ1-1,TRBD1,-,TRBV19,CASSTGQGAKGFF,TGTGCCAGTAGTACCGGACAGGGCGCGAAGGGTTTCTTT
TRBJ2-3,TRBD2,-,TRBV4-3,CASSQDLVAGGRAETQYF,TGCGCCAGCAGCCAAGATCTGGTAGCGGGAGGGCGGGCGGAAACGCAGTATTTT
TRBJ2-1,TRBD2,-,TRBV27,CASSLSGSHNNEQFF,TGTGCCAGCAGTTTAAGCGGGAGCCATAACAATGAGCAGTTCTTC
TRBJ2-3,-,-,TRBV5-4,CASGDKSTDTQYF,TGTGCCAGCGGGGACAAGAGCACAGATACGCAGTATTTT
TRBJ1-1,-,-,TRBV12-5,CASGQNRNTEAFF,TGTGCTAGTGGCCAGAACAGGAACACTGAAGCTTTCTTT
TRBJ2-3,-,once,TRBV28,CASQFVASSTDTQYF,TGTGCCAGTCAATTTGTGGCGTCTAGCACAGATACGCAGTATTTT
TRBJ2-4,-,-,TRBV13,CASSLDVVNIQYF,TGTGCCAGCAGCTTAGATGTAGTGAACATTCAGTACTTC
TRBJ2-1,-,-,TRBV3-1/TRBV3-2,CASSQDRRRSAEQFF,TGTGCCAGCAGCCAAGATAGGAGACGTAGCGCAGAGCAGTTCTTC
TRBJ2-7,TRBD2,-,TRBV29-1,CSVGLAGGPYEQYF,TGCAGCGTCGGACTAGCGGGAGGGCCATACGAGCAGTACTTC
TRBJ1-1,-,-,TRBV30,CAWSSGLNTEAFF,TGTGCCTGGAGTTCTGGTTTGAACACTGAAGCTTTCTTT
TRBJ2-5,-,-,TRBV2,CASHRLERETQYF,TGTGCCAGCCACCGACTAGAGAGGGAGACCCAGTACTTC
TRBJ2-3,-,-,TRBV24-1,CATGTGVLTDTQYF,TGTGCCACCGGGACCGGAGTTCTAACAGATACGCAGTATTTT
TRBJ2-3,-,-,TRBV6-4,CASSDISTDTQYF,TGTGCCAGCAGTGACATAAGCACAGATACGCAGTATTTT
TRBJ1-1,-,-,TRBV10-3,CAISESKGPTSAAFF,TGTGCCATCAGTGAGTCAAAGGGACCTACCTCGGCGGCTTTCTTT
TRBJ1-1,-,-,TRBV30,CAWSRQIHRF,TGTGCCTGGAGTCGGCAGATCCACCGCTTT
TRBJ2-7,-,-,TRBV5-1,CASSDPDTASYEQYF,TGCGCCAGCAGCGACCCGGACACAGCCAGCTACGAGCAGTACTTC
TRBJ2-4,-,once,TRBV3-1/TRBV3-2,CASSPPPLWVLAKNIQYF,TGTGCCAGCAGCCCCCCCCCGCTTTGGGTTCTAGCCAAAAACATTCAGTACTTC
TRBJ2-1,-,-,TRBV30,CAWSGLLREFF,TGTGCCTGGAGTGGACTACTCAGGGAGTTCTTC
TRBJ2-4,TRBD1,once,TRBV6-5,CASSLTGANIQYF,TGTGCCAGCAGCCTTACAGGGGCAAACATTCAGTACTTC
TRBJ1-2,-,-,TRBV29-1,CSVPGQGHYGYTF,TGCAGCGTCCCCGGGCAGGGACACTATGGCTACACCTTC
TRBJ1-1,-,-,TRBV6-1,CASTRTLGTEAFF,TGTGCCAGCACCAGAACGTTGGGCACTGAAGCTTTCTTT
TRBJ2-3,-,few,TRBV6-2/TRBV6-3,CASSPYRTVSNDTQYF,TGTGCCAGCAGCCCTTATAGGACAGTATCCAACGATACGCAGTATTTT
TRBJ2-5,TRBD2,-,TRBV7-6,CASSLGLGGSVETQYF,TGTGCCAGCAGCTTAGGACTGGGCGGGAGTGTGGAGACCCAGTACTTC
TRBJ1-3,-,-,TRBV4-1,CASSQAGNGNTIYF,TGCGCCAGCAGCCAAGCAGGGAATGGAAACACCATATATTTT
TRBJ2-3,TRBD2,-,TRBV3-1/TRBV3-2,CASSQDGLAGWSDTQYF,TGTGCCAGCAGCCAAGACGGGCTAGCGGGATGGTCAGATACGCAGTATTTT
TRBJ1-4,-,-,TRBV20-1,CSASPPWGVRAREKLFF,TGCAGTGCCAGTCCGCCCTGGGGGGTCAGGGCGCGGGAAAAACTGTTTTTT
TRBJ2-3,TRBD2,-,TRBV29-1,CSVGSGRVPTDTQYF,TGCAGCGTCGGGAGCGGGAGAGTCCCCACAGATACGCAGTATTTT
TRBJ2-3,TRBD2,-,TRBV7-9,CASSFSGRETDTQYF,TGTGCCAGCAGCTTCAGCGGGAGGGAAACAGATACGCAGTATTTT
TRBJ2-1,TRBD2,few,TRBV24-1,CATSDLAGGDNEQFF,TGTGCCACCAGTGATTTAGCGGGAGGGGACAATGAGCAGTTCTTC
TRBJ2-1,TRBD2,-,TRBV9,CASSVGLLAGDNEQFF,TGTGCCAGCAGCGTAGGATTACTAGCGGGAGACAATGAGCAGTTCTTC
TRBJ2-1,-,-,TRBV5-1,CASSLGDRSEQFF,TGCGCCAGCAGCTTGGGAGACAGAAGCGAGCAGTTCTTC
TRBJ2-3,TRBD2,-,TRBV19,CASSPRTSGRDTDTQYF,TGTGCCAGTAGTCCCCGGACTAGCGGGAGGGACACAGATACGCAGTATTTT
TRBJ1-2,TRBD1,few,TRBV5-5,CASSSGQGRGGYTF,TGTGCCAGCAGCTCTGGACAGGGCCGGGGGGGCTACACCTTC
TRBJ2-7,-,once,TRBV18,CASSPNGGPWAEQYF,TGTGCCAGCTCACCAAATGGGGGGCCTTGGGCCGAGCAGTACTTC
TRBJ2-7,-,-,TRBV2,CASSENSYEQYF,TGTGCCAGCAGTGAGAATTCCTACGAGCAGTACTTC
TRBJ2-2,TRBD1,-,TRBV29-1,CSGGTVNTGELFF,TGCAGCGGAGGGACAGTCAACACCGGGGAGCTGTTTTTT
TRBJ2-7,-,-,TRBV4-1,CASSQEVRADEQYF,TGCGCCAGCAGCCAAGAGGTCAGGGCAGACGAGCAGTACTTC